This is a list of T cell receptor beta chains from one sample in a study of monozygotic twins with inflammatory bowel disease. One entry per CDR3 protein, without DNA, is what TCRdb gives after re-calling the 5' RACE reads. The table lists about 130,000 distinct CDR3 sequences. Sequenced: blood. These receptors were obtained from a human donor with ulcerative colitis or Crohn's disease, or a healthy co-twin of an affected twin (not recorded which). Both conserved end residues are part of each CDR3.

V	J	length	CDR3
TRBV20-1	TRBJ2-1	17	CSGGLAGARGSYNEQFF
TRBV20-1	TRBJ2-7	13	CSARGESTYEQYF
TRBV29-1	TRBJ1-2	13	CSVGMVVSDGYTF
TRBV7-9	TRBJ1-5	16	CASSLGAGGRNQPQHF
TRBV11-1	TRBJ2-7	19	CASSFPGTGKGMGSYEQYF
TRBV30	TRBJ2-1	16	CAWSTPGTSARYEQFF
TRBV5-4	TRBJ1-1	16	CASSPASGQQNTEAFF
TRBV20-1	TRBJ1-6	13	CSAGDRDTSPLHF
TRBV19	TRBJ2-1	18	CASSIAPQHRSSYNEQFF
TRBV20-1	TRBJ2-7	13	CSAFSGSFYEQYF
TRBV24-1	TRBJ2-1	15	CATRGQGWGYNKQFF
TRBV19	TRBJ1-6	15	CASSIRQTYNSPLHF
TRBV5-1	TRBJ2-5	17	CASSLGIGGGYQETQYF
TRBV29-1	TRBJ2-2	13	CSVVGLNTGELFF
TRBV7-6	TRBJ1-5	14	CASSSGGWSQPQHF